A selection of T cell receptor beta chains follows, all from one sample in a study of T cells after yellow fever vaccination. Via MiXCR, TCRdb re-called the 5' RACE reads, giving one row per CDR3 protein. This sample has about 210,000 distinct CDR3 sequences, with roughly 3% found just once. The source material was CD4+ T cells sorted from PBMCs, sampled 10 days after the yellow fever booster vaccination. Receptor source: a young man who received the YFV17D yellow fever vaccine. Each CDR3 is given with its conserved first and last residue.

TRBJ2-5 TRBV7-9 CASSPPSGRASQETQYF
TRBJ2-5 TRBV12-3/TRBV12-4 CASGRRGGRETQYF
TRBJ1-1 TRBV4-3 CASSLHGVRTEAFF
TRBJ2-4 TRBV7-2 CASSPTMAKNIQYF
TRBJ2-1 TRBV10-3 CATGVRDEQFF
TRBJ2-1 TRBV9 CASSVMGLAGGPSEQFF
TRBJ1-2 TRBV15 CATSSEGRFTNYGYTF
TRBJ1-2 TRBV7-2 CASSLAVGALYGYTF
TRBJ2-2 TRBV7-2 CASRPPGLANTGELFF
TRBJ1-6 TRBV20-1 CSAWGSLNSPLHF
TRBJ2-1 TRBV5-1 CASSLLGGVHNEQFF
TRBJ2-3 TRBV6-5 CASSRRRGGYTDTQYF
TRBJ1-5 TRBV5-1 CASSLAGVNQPQHF
TRBJ2-5 TRBV2 CASKPGVGETQYF
TRBJ2-7 TRBV18 CASSPSGFPYEQYF
TRBJ2-5 TRBV20-1 CSARVTARTETQYF
TRBJ1-5 TRBV30 CAWTQGGGQPQHF
TRBJ2-1 TRBV4-2 CASSQEVAGGYDEQFF
TRBJ2-5 TRBV7-7 CASSSTDRDGETQYF
TRBJ2-5 TRBV11-2 CASSLRSTQYF
TRBJ1-2 TRBV18 CASSPLESNYGYTF
TRBJ1-1 TRBV7-9 CASITLRGAEAFF
TRBJ2-7 TRBV12-3/TRBV12-4 CASSSLARSYEQYF
TRBJ1-5 TRBV7-2 CASSLEGAGISNQPQHF
TRBJ1-6 TRBV9 CASSGGPGSSYNSPLHF
TRBJ1-6 TRBV6-1 CASSGQGYSPLHF
TRBJ1-2 TRBV14 CASSQEHYGYTF
TRBJ2-5 TRBV29-1 CSHRRVETQYF
TRBJ2-6 TRBV7-3 CASTQLPHGANVLTF
TRBJ1-2 TRBV11-2 CASSSGQGAGYTF
TRBJ1-3 TRBV6-6 CASRPSGNTIYF
TRBJ1-1 TRBV18 CASSPAAVNTEAFF
TRBJ2-5 TRBV18 CASSSAGVGETQYF
TRBJ1-5 TRBV3-1 CASSQYQDGRNQPQHF
TRBJ1-5 TRBV6-2/TRBV6-3 CASSYSPVGYQPQHF
TRBJ2-1 TRBV29-1 CSGERDRGPNEQFF
TRBJ2-5 TRBV6-6 CASLNRGEGAETQYF
TRBJ2-3 TRBV7-8 CASSIRQILDADTQYF
TRBJ1-2 TRBV4-2 CASSQDEGWGTNYGYTF
TRBJ2-3 TRBV5-1 CASSLGSTIADTQYF
TRBJ1-5 TRBV7-9 CASSLTDSNQPQHF
TRBJ2-2 TRBV7-3 CASSSGSHVNTGELFF
TRBJ2-2 TRBV6-6 CAIGVTGTNTGELFF
TRBJ1-3 TRBV29-1 CSVRGGSSGNTIYF
TRBJ2-1 TRBV20-1 CSAPIAGGLTPERFF
TRBJ2-1 TRBV30 CAWSERGAGNEQFF
TRBJ2-3 TRBV7-2 CASSLWGRGDTQYF
TRBJ2-2 TRBV6-5 CASRRLAGGGKAGELFF
TRBJ2-1 TRBV24-1 CATSVGEIYNEQFF
TRBJ1-2 TRBV5-1 CASSLGQGNYGYTF
TRBJ1-5 TRBV20-1 CSAPTRVNSNQPQHF
TRBJ1-5 TRBV6-6 CASRSTGADQPQHF
TRBJ2-5 TRBV5-1 CASSLGPQGETQYF
TRBJ1-6 TRBV20-1 CSARGASGVQFHSPLHF
TRBJ1-6 TRBV6-5 CASSRDGTGLDSPLHF